This T cell receptor beta chain was found in a study of post-analysis software for immune sequencing data. Study findings and constraints: In patients, about 5 TRBV segments were more frequent than in controls, with TRBV5-6, TRBV5-1 and TRBV20-1 among them.

This CDR3 is built from 14 residues. Germline-derived CDR1 and CDR2 are DFQATT and SNEGSKA (reference sequence). Trimming cost V 0 bases and J 4 bases; bases outside gene matches: 4. About this clonotype itself: Antigen specificity is unknown.

Unique molecular identifiers were present in the TCR beta cDNA libraries. MiXCR, applied by TCRdb to the PCR reads, yields one record per CDR3 protein. This sample has about 820,000 distinct CDR3 sequences, with 53% found just once. This TCR was recovered from a girl aged 10-17 years with multiple sclerosis. The chain combines TRBV20-1 with TRBJ2-7; TRBD2 matches at 9 bases. The sequenced sample was blood. The CDR3: CSARDTSGPYEQYF. CDR3 coding DNA: TGCAGTGCTAGAGATACTAGCGGGCCTTACGAGCAGTACTTC.